The rows below give T cell receptor beta chains drawn from one sample of a study of T cell changes during pregnancy in multiple sclerosis. Data came from immunoSEQ multiplex PCR; TCRdb stores just in-frame clones and leaves some out. The data show fewer than 40,000 clones, 85% to 95% seen once. The source material was CD4+ T cells from peripheral blood mononuclear cells, sampled after pregnancy. Receptors were obtained from a female donor in good health, enrolled as a control in a pregnancy study. The CDR3 runs from the conserved cysteine through the conserved F or W. Each record gives: J gene, CDR3 length, clone size, D gene, V gene, CDR3 DNA, CDR3 protein. D genes are given only for firm matches. Only part of the rows carry a size: once, few, many, or a class if the clone is expanded.

>TRBJ2-7|15|-|TRBD2|TRBV14
TGTGCCAGCAGCCAAGTTGCTAGCGGGAGCCACGAGCAGTACTTC
CASSQVASGSHEQYF
>TRBJ2-3|15|-|TRBD2|TRBV25-1
TGTGCCAGCAGTGCTAGCGGGGTCAGCACAGATACGCAGTATTTT
CASSASGVSTDTQYF
>TRBJ2-5|12|-|-|TRBV18
TGTGCCAGCTCATCGGTTGGAGAGACCCAGTACTTC
CASSSVGETQYF
>TRBJ2-7|13|-|-|TRBV27
TGTGCCACCAGTAGAGTAGCGTCCTACGAGCAGTACTTC
CATSRVASYEQYF
>TRBJ1-2|13|-|TRBD1|TRBV6-5
TGTGCCAGCAGTCAGGGGGCTATCGGTGGCTACACCTTC
CASSQGAIGGYTF
>TRBJ1-5|14|-|TRBD1|TRBV30
TGTGCCTGGAGTTCCCGGACAGGCAGTCAGCCCCAGCATTTT
CAWSSRTGSQPQHF
>TRBJ2-7|15|-|-|TRBV21-1
TGTGCCAGCAGCAACTCAACGGGACAGACCTTTCCGCAGTACTTC
CASSNSTGQTFPQYF
>TRBJ1-1|15|-|-|TRBV28
TGTGCCAGCAGTACCCCGGGGGGAAGTGGGACTGAAGCTTTCTTT
CASSTPGGSGTEAFF
>TRBJ2-7|15|-|TRBD2|TRBV5-6
TGTGCCAGCAGCTTTCGGCGGGGGTTCTCCTACGAGCAGTACTTC
CASSFRRGFSYEQYF
>TRBJ2-7|14|-|TRBD1|TRBV18
TGTGCCAGCTCACCCCTGGACAGGGGCAACGAGCAGTACTTC
CASSPLDRGNEQYF
>TRBJ1-5|15|-|-|TRBV27
TGTGCCAGCAGTCAAGGGGTGTTGGGCAATCAGCCCCAGCATTTT
CASSQGVLGNQPQHF
>TRBJ2-2|15|-|-|TRBV14
TGTGCCAGCAGCCAAGAACTCCCGAGGACCGGGGAGCTGTTTTTT
CASSQELPRTGELFF
>TRBJ1-1|13|few|-|TRBV7-9
TGTGCCAGCAGCCGACATGAATACACTGAAGCTTTCTTT
CASSRHEYTEAFF
>TRBJ2-1|13|-|-|TRBV29-1
TGCAGCGTTGGAGAGCTCAGGAACAATGAGCAGTTCTTC
CSVGELRNNEQFF
>TRBJ2-7|14|-|-|TRBV19
TGTGCCAGTAGTATTCGGGGGAGCTTGTACGAGCAGTACTTC
CASSIRGSLYEQYF
>TRBJ1-2|14|-|-|TRBV30
TGTGCCTGGAGCCTAGGGGGGGGTAACTATGGCTACACCTTC
CAWSLGGGNYGYTF
>TRBJ2-4|14|-|-|TRBV6-5
TGTGCCAGCAGTTACTCGTATGAGGGCGCCATTCAGTACTTC
CASSYSYEGAIQYF
>TRBJ1-2|16|-|TRBD1|TRBV11-2
TGTGCCAGCAGTCCACAGGGGGCCGTCTGGAACTATGGCTACACCTTC
CASSPQGAVWNYGYTF
>TRBJ2-6|16|once|TRBD1|TRBV7-2
TGTGCCAGCTCTGGGCAGACAGGGTCCGGGGCCAACGTCCTGACTTTC
CASSGQTGSGANVLTF
>TRBJ1-6|16|-|TRBD1|TRBV19
TGTGCCAGTAGTATAATAACCGGGACAGGGACGTCACCCCTCCACTTT
CASSIITGTGTSPLHF
>TRBJ1-2|16|once|-|TRBV5-4
TGTGCCAGCAGATGGGACCGACAGGACAAAAACTATGGCTACACCTTC
CASRWDRQDKNYGYTF
>TRBJ2-2|16|-|TRBD1|TRBV5-1
TGCGCCAGCAGCTCTTACCTGGGACAGAGCACCGGGGAGCTGTTTTTT
CASSSYLGQSTGELFF
>TRBJ2-1|16|few|TRBD2|TRBV30
TGTGCCTGGAGCGGGACTAGCGGGAGGCCAGGCCATGAGCAGTTCTTC
CAWSGTSGRPGHEQFF
>TRBJ2-5|14|-|TRBD1|TRBV27
TGTGCCAGCAGTCGGGGGACAGGGCTGGAGACCCAGTACTTC
CASSRGTGLETQYF
>TRBJ2-5|16|-|TRBD2|TRBV2
TGTGCCGTCAACCGCAAGGGACTAGCGCTGCAAGAGACCCAGTACTTC
CAVNRKGLALQETQYF
>TRBJ2-5|17|-|TRBD2|TRBV5-4
TGTGCCAGCAGCTCGGAACTAGCGGGCCTAAAGAGTGGGACCCAGTACTTC
CASSSELAGLKSGTQYF
>TRBJ2-7|16|-|TRBD2|TRBV19
TGTGCCAGTAGGCACTCGGGGGGGTCGAGCTCCTACGAGCAGTACTTC
CASRHSGGSSSYEQYF
>TRBJ2-3|18|-|-|TRBV12-5
TGTGCTAGTGGTCCTCCATACGCGGGGAACCTGGGCACAGATACGCAGTATTTT
CASGPPYAGNLGTDTQYF
>TRBJ2-5|13|-|-|TRBV5-6
TGTGCCAGCAGCTTTGGAGTCCAAGAGACCCAGTACTTC
CASSFGVQETQYF
>TRBJ2-1|16|-|TRBD2|TRBV11-3
TGTGCCAGCAGCTCCGAGATCCCGGGACTAGGGGGTGAGCAGTTCTTC
CASSSEIPGLGGEQFF
>TRBJ1-3|17|-|TRBD1|TRBV10-3
TGTGCCATCAGTGGGTTCCCAGGGGGTATCTCTGGAAACACCATATATTTT
CAISGFPGGISGNTIYF
>TRBJ1-5|15|once|-|TRBV6-5
TGTGCCAGCAGTTACAGGTTGGAGGCGAATCAGCCCCAGCATTTT
CASSYRLEANQPQHF
>TRBJ1-3|17|-|TRBD1|TRBV6-7
TGTGCCAGCAGTTACTCCGGCGACAGGGTGGAAGGAAACACCATATATTTT
CASSYSGDRVEGNTIYF
>TRBJ1-1|14|few|-|TRBV19
TGTGCCAGTAGTATCCGAGGTCAGATCGCTGAAGCTTTCTTT
CASSIRGQIAEAFF
>TRBJ1-2|14|-|-|TRBV5-1
TGCGCCAGCAGCTCGAGCGGGACGTCGAATGGCTACACCTTC
CASSSSGTSNGYTF
>TRBJ2-1|15|once|TRBD2|TRBV5-1
TGCGCCAGCAGCCCGGGACTAGCGGGGAATATAGGGCAGTTCTTC
CASSPGLAGNIGQFF
>TRBJ1-1|14|-|-|TRBV6-5
TGTGCCAGCAGTTACTCGGGGAGGGTCAGTGGTGCTTTCTTT
CASSYSGRVSGAFF
>TRBJ2-7|14|-|TRBD1|TRBV7-2
TGTGCCAGCAGCCTCGACAGGGTAGGGTACGAGCAGTACTTC
CASSLDRVGYEQYF
>TRBJ2-5|15|-|TRBD2|TRBV29-1
TGCAGCGTTGAAACCGGGACTAGCGGGATGGAGACCCAGTACTTC
CSVETGTSGMETQYF
>TRBJ2-1|15|-|TRBD1|TRBV27
TGTGCCAGCAGTTTAGGTGACAGGGCTAACGGTGAGCAGTTCTTC
CASSLGDRANGEQFF
>TRBJ2-5|14|-|-|TRBV11-3
TGTGCCAGCAGCTCGGGGAATTTGAGGGAGACCCAGTACTTC
CASSSGNLRETQYF
>TRBJ1-1|16|-|-|TRBV6-5
TGTGCCAGCAGTTACGTCGATCTGGGGAGGGCCTCTGAAGCTTTCTTT
CASSYVDLGRASEAFF
>TRBJ1-1|14|-|-|TRBV4-1
TGCGCCAGCAGCCAAGAGCCAGGGAACACTGAAGCTTTCTTT
CASSQEPGNTEAFF
>TRBJ2-3|15|-|-|TRBV19
TGTGCCAGTAGTACCCCAGTGGGAGTGGGAGATACGCAGTATTTT
CASSTPVGVGDTQYF
>TRBJ2-7|16|-|TRBD2|TRBV6-7
TGTGCCAGCAGTTATGGACTAGCGGGAGCCGGATACGAGCAGTACTTC
CASSYGLAGAGYEQYF
>TRBJ1-5|16|-|-|TRBV18
TGTGCCAGCTCACCATTGGGGGCATCACTGATTCAGCCCCAGCATTTT
CASSPLGASLIQPQHF
>TRBJ1-2|12|-|-|TRBV7-8
TGTGCCAGCAGCTTAATCAGCGGTGGCTACACCTTC
CASSLISGGYTF
>TRBJ2-1|14|-|-|TRBV5-4
TGTGCCAGCAGCCTCGATGGCTTCAACAATGAGCAGTTCTTC
CASSLDGFNNEQFF
>TRBJ2-7|15|-|TRBD2|TRBV2
TGTGCCAGCCGTGCTTCCGGCGGGAGTCGCCTTCGGCAGTACTTC
CASRASGGSRLRQYF